This TCR beta chain was sequenced for a study of early stage breast cancer tumors. Blood replicates held 0.5 ug DNA, tumor or normal breast roughly 1.5 ug, two each. Sequenced by immunoSEQ multiplex PCR; TCRdb stores in-frame clones only, minus some. The sample has approximately 5,600 clones, around three quarters seen once; the top ten hold approximately 10%. This clone has just a few counts. Antigen unknown. At the DNA level, this CDR3 is encoded by other sequences in the same sample as well. Study results and caveats: Comparing each tissue with blood distinguished tumor from normal in about 90% of the 16 patients. Compared with adjacent normal breast, tumors showed about 2.5-fold denser, more clonal T cells. Enriched TCRB sequences shared across patients were mostly commonly generated sequences.

Germline V gene sequence: CDR1 SGHDN, CDR2 FVKESK. This CDR3 is 11 amino acids long. With 2 bases removed from V and 4 bases from J, the gap between germline ends came to 3 bases. The source material was normal breast tissue next to the tumor. V is TRBV14 and J is TRBJ2-7; no definite D call. This receptor was obtained from a person aged 65-85 years with breast cancer. CDR3 loop: CASSQTYEQYF. For the CDR3, the DNA is TGTGCCAGCAGCCAAACATACGAGCAGTACTTC.